The text below deals with one TCR beta chain. The data belong to a study of cytomegalovirus exposure and HLA in healthy donors. Primers for the PCR totalled 60 Vbeta and 13 Jbeta. The table came from immunoSEQ multiplex PCR; TCRdb's copy has only in-frame clones and leaves some out. This sample has about 120,000 clones; 65% occur once, and the top ten carry roughly 10%. The germline V gene encodes CDR1 MNHEY and CDR2 SMNVEV (reference sequence). The length of the CDR3 is 14 residues. Deletions cut 2 bases from V and 6 bases from J, with 12 bases between. The chain combines TRBV27 with TRBJ2-3; possible D gene TRBD2, 7 bases. Source material: PBMCs. The source of this sequence is a woman between 40 and 50 years old in good health and CMV-seropositive. This chain's CDR3 is CASSLRGGWDTQYF. The CDR3 DNA follows: TGTGCCAGCAGTTTAAGGGGGGGATGGGATACGCAGTATTTT.